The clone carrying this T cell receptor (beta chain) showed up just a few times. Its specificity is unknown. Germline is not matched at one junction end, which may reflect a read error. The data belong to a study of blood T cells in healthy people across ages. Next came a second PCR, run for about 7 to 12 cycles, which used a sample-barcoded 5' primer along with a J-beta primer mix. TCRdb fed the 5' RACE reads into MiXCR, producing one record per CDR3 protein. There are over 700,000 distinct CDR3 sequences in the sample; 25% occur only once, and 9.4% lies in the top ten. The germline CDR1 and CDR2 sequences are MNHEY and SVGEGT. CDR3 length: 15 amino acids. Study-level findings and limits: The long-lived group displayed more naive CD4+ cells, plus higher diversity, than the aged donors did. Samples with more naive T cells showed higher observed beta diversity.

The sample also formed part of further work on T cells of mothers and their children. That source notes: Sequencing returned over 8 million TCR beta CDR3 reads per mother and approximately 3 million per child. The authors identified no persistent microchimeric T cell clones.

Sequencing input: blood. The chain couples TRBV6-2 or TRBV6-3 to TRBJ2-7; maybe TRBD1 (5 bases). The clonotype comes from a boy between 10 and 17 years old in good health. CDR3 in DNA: TGTGCCAGCAGTTACTCGTTTCCAGGGTCCTACAAGCAGTACTTC. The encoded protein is CASSYSFPGSYKQYF.